Described below is a single T cell receptor beta chain sequence and its context. The antigen is unknown. As the starting material, approximately 10 ml of fresh peripheral blood yielded the PBMCs. The record originates from a study of Graves' ophthalmopathy and Graves' hyperthyroidism. The study, taken as a whole, reports: Most expanded clonotypes in thyroid above 0.001 frequency also showed up in blood.

For repertoire sequencing, the TCR beta CDR3 regions were amplified from RNA transcripts. The library came from an HTBI-primed first-round RT-PCR and a second-round multiplex PCR. MiXCR was run by TCRdb on the multiplex PCR reads, yielding one entry per CDR3 protein. Counted here are over 650,000 distinct CDR3 sequences, about 41% occurring once; the ten biggest clones make up over 2.5%. Trimming cost V 2 bases and J 0 bases; bases outside gene matches: 4. The CDR3 runs 18 residues. Per the germline V gene, CDR1 is KGHDR and CDR2 is SFDVKD. The sequence came from an adult man with Graves' ophthalmopathy. The sample taken for sequencing was peripheral blood. This chain connects TRBV24-1 to TRBJ2-2; 11 bases line up with TRBD2. The CDR3 nucleotides are TGTGCCACCAGTGATTCCACTAGCGGGGGCACGAACACCGGGGAGCTGTTTTTT. Translating gives CATSDSTSGGTNTGELFF.